These 7 T cell receptor beta chains share one sample of origin, sequenced in a study of blood T cells in healthy people across ages. For the second PCR, which ran for about 7 to 12 cycles, a sample-barcoded 5' primer and a J-beta primer mix were used. TCRdb re-derived calls from the 5' RACE reads in MiXCR, one entry per CDR3 protein. Among 910,000 or so distinct CDR3 sequences listed, about 51% were seen once. Sequences were obtained from blood. These receptors were taken from a woman aged 55-69 years in good health.

With respect to this clonotype: At one of its ends the junction is not consistent with the germline gene, which may arise from a read error. The J gene is TRBJ2-3, the V gene TRBV20-1; no firm D call. The CDR3 has 13 residues. Germline V CDR1 and CDR2: DFQATT, SNEGSKA (reference sequence). CDR3 amino acids: CSARILGTDTPYF. The CDR3 DNA reads TGCAGTGCTAGAATCCTAGGCACAGATACGCCGTATTTT.

Worth noting for this clonotype: One end of the junction fails to match germline, which may point to a read error. The V and J genes are TRBV11-2 and TRBJ2-1; 8 positions match TRBD2. The CDR3 spans 17 residues. Germline loops: CDR1 SGHAT, CDR2 FQNNGV. The DNA for the CDR3 is TGTGCCAGCAACTTAGTTACATCGGGACTAGTTTTGGGTGAGCAGTTCTTC. This codes for CASNLVTSGLVLGEQFF. Looking up the rest from reference TRBV11-2 and TRBJ2-1 gives the full variable domain: EAGVAQSPRYKIIEKRQSVAFWCNPISGHATLYWYQQILGQGPKLLIQFQNNGVVDDSQLPKDRFSAERLKGVDSTLKIQPAKLEDSAVYLCASNLVTSGLVLGEQFFGPGTRLTVL.

V gene TRBV20-1 combines with J gene TRBJ2-7, with unresolved D. This CDR3 has 13 amino acids. V lost 3 bases, J lost 0 bases, and 9 bases lay in between. Per germline, CDR1 DFQATT and CDR2 SNEGSKA (reference sequence). CDR3 protein: CSASSSSSYEQYF. CDR3 in DNA: TGCAGTGCTAGTTCGTCCAGCTCCTACGAGCAGTACTTC.

This chain connects TRBV30 to TRBJ1-5; D call uncertain. The V and J ends lost 0 bases and 6 bases respectively, with 12 bases between them. Germline V gene sequence: CDR1 GTSNPN, CDR2 SVGIG (reference sequence). The CDR3 loop spans 14 amino acids. CDR3 in DNA: TGTGCCTGGAGTGTACCTGGGCCGGGTCAGCCCCAGCATTTT. Its translation is CAWSVPGPGQPQHF.

The chain has TRBV20-1 and TRBJ2-3; D possibly uses TRBD1 or TRBD2 (5 bases each). Trimming stripped 5 bases from V and 2 bases from J, with 14 bases between. CDR3 length: 14 residues. Looked up from germline, CDR1 is DFQATT and CDR2 is SNEGSKA (reference sequence). CDR3 DNA: TGCAGTGCTGGTCGCCTCGGGGCCACAGATACGCAGTATTTT. It translates to CSAGRLGATDTQYF.

The V call is TRBV29-1, the J call TRBJ1-5; D ambiguous. The germline CDR1 and CDR2 sequences are SQVTM and ANQGSEA. Trimming removed 0 bases from V and 0 bases from J, with 18 bases in between. The CDR3 contains 18 residues. CDR3 nucleotide sequence: TGCAGCGTTGAAGATTTAGGGCAGCTTCCATTTAGCAATCAGCCCCAGCATTTT. This translates into CSVEDLGQLPFSNQPQHF.

This clonotype was detected only a few times. The chain is built from TRBV4-1 and TRBJ1-2; D ambiguous. The CDR3 length is 18 residues. Germline lookup yields CDR1 MGHRA and CDR2 YSYEKL. V lost 4 bases and J 3 bases, leaving 24 bases between the germline ends. CDR3 sequence: CASSPGPAGSEIYYGYTF. The CDR3 DNA is TGCGCCAGCAGCCCCGGACCAGCTGGGTCCGAAATTTACTATGGCTACACCTTC.